These T cell receptor beta chains were read from a single sample in a study of CD8 T cells in ankylosing spondylitis. TCRdb reprocessed the 5' RACE reads via MiXCR and lists one record per CDR3 protein. In the table there are approximately 550,000 distinct CDR3 sequences, 10% to 15% of which are singletons. The sequenced material came from blood, either unsorted or a sorted T cell fraction (not recorded which). The receptors here all came from a male donor with ankylosing spondylitis. Each CDR3 is given with its conserved first and last residue. The D gene is left open where the match is weak. Rows may omit the clone size; those that give it use once, few, many or a size class.

abundance,v_gene,j_gene,d_gene,CDR3aa,CDR3nt
few,TRBV12-3/TRBV12-4,TRBJ1-1,NA,CASRRGVLNTEAFF,TGTGCCAGCAGGAGGGGGGTTCTGAACACTGAAGCTTTCTTT
NA,TRBV20-1,TRBJ2-5,NA,CSARDRRHGQETQYF,TGCAGTGCTAGAGATAGGCGGCACGGACAAGAGACCCAGTACTTC
NA,TRBV3-1,TRBJ2-1,TRBD2,CASSRGLAGAYNEQFF,TGTGCCAGCAGCCGAGGACTAGCGGGGGCCTACAATGAGCAGTTCTTC
NA,TRBV10-2,TRBJ2-1,TRBD2,CASSESGSSLGNEQFF,TGCGCCAGCAGTGAAAGCGGGAGCAGCCTGGGGAATGAGCAGTTCTTC
many,TRBV14,TRBJ2-3,NA,CASSQVRGGTQYF,TGTGCCAGCAGCCAAGTAAGGGGTGGTACGCAGTATTTT
NA,TRBV5-6,TRBJ1-1,TRBD1,CASSLYRTGEAFF,TGTGCCAGCAGCTTGTATCGGACAGGGGAAGCTTTCTTT
NA,TRBV29-1,TRBJ1-5,NA,CSVITRDSNQPQHF,TGCAGCGTCATAACACGGGATAGCAATCAGCCCCAGCATTTT
few,TRBV29-1,TRBJ2-5,NA,CSVESASGETQYF,TGCAGCGTTGAATCAGCCTCCGGGGAGACCCAGTACTTC
few,TRBV3-1,TRBJ1-5,TRBD1,CASSYTGVQPQHF,TGTGCCAGCAGCTATACAGGGGTTCAGCCCCAGCATTTT
NA,TRBV29-1,TRBJ2-7,TRBD1,CSAQTGFGLSHEQYF,TGCAGCGCCCAGACAGGGTTCGGTCTGAGCCACGAGCAGTACTTC
few,TRBV5-1,TRBJ2-2,TRBD1,CASSTGQGATGELFF,TGCGCCAGCAGCACGGGACAGGGGGCAACCGGGGAGCTGTTTTTT
NA,TRBV18,TRBJ1-5,NA,CASSMGEGNQPQHF,TGTGCCAGCTCCATGGGGGAGGGCAATCAGCCCCAGCATTTT
NA,TRBV7-9,TRBJ2-7,TRBD1,CASSLDRDPYEQYF,TGTGCCAGCAGCCTTGACAGGGACCCCTACGAGCAGTACTTC
NA,TRBV7-2,TRBJ2-7,NA,CASSFPPGEQYF,TGTGCCAGCAGCTTTCCCCCGGGGGAGCAGTACTTC
NA,TRBV7-7,TRBJ2-5,NA,CASSFMGNGETQYF,TGTGCCAGCAGCTTTATGGGAAACGGGGAGACCCAGTACTTC
few,TRBV12-3/TRBV12-4,TRBJ2-5,TRBD1,CASRTTGGQETQYF,TGTGCCAGCAGAACGACAGGGGGCCAAGAGACCCAGTACTTC
few,TRBV2,TRBJ2-1,NA,CASTSEGNRVPYNEQFF,TGTGCCAGCACCTCCGAGGGCAACAGGGTGCCCTACAATGAGCAGTTCTTC
few,TRBV20-1,TRBJ2-1,NA,CSARSTIYNEQFF,TGCAGTGCTAGATCCACCATCTACAATGAGCAGTTCTTC
NA,TRBV24-1,TRBJ1-1,NA,CATSDDRNTEAFF,TGTGCCACCAGTGATGACAGGAACACTGAAGCTTTCTTT
many,TRBV10-3,TRBJ2-5,NA,CAISQEGRETQYF,TGTGCCATCAGTCAGGAGGGACGAGAGACCCAGTACTTC
few,TRBV6-1,TRBJ2-4,TRBD1,CASSEPGQKNIQYF,TGTGCCAGCAGTGAACCGGGACAGAAAAACATTCAGTACTTC
few,TRBV3-1,TRBJ2-3,NA,CASSQGSRVGDTQYF,TGTGCCAGCAGCCAAGGGAGCAGGGTGGGAGATACGCAGTATTTT
few,TRBV5-1,TRBJ2-2,NA,CASSPDGRMNTGELFF,TGCGCCAGCAGCCCCGACGGACGGATGAACACCGGGGAGCTGTTTTTT
NA,TRBV2,TRBJ1-1,NA,CASRDTAITEAFF,TGTGCCAGCAGGGATACAGCAATTACTGAAGCTTTCTTT
NA,TRBV19,TRBJ1-1,TRBD1,CASRLLGQMNTEAFF,TGTGCCAGTAGGCTATTGGGACAGATGAACACTGAAGCTTTCTTT
NA,TRBV20-1,TRBJ2-5,NA,CSATRTVGETQYF,TGCAGTGCTACCCGGACGGTGGGGGAGACCCAGTACTTC
NA,TRBV7-9,TRBJ1-1,NA,CASSLADGGSSEAFF,TGTGCCAGCAGCTTGGCTGACGGGGGATCATCCGAAGCTTTCTTT
NA,TRBV3-1,TRBJ2-2,NA,CASSQGIYGTGELFF,TGTGCCAGCAGCCAAGGGATCTACGGAACCGGGGAGCTGTTTTTT
once,TRBV4-2,TRBJ2-6,NA,CASSQDKTSGANVLTF,TGTGCCAGCAGCCAAGATAAGACTTCTGGGGCCAACGTCCTGACTTTC
few,TRBV11-2,TRBJ2-7,NA,CASSLDRTTYEQYF,TGTGCCAGCAGCTTAGATAGGACAACGTACGAGCAGTACTTC
few,TRBV7-8,TRBJ2-2,NA,CASSLAVTAAGELFF,TGTGCCAGCAGCTTAGCGGTGACAGCGGCCGGGGAGCTGTTTTTT
many,TRBV11-3,TRBJ2-1,NA,CASSVSYNEQFF,TGTGCCAGCAGCGTATCCTACAATGAGCAGTTCTTC
many,TRBV7-2,TRBJ2-1,TRBD2,CASSLEGSGTSPSRFF,TGTGCCAGCAGCTTAGAGGGTAGCGGGACCTCGCCTTCTCGGTTCTTC
few,TRBV2,TRBJ1-1,NA,CASSGLGFREAFF,TGTGCCAGCAGTGGATTGGGGTTTCGAGAAGCTTTCTTT
few,TRBV7-9,TRBJ1-1,TRBD1,CASSSTGGRAFF,TGTGCCAGCAGCTCGACAGGGGGCAGAGCTTTCTTT
few,TRBV7-8,TRBJ2-2,NA,CASSLAGFIGELFF,TGTGCCAGCAGCTTAGCGGGCTTTATCGGGGAGCTGTTTTTT
few,TRBV20-1,TRBJ2-2,NA,CSARGGESAVSGELFF,TGCAGTGCTAGAGGAGGAGAGTCGGCAGTGTCCGGGGAGCTGTTTTTT
NA,TRBV19,TRBJ1-1,NA,CASRHIDDTEAFF,TGTGCCAGTAGACATATTGATGACACTGAAGCTTTCTTT
NA,TRBV20-1,TRBJ2-2,TRBD2,CSARLAVGTGELFF,TGCAGTGCTAGACTAGCGGTAGGAACCGGGGAGCTGTTTTTT
NA,TRBV7-9,TRBJ2-1,TRBD2,CASSLPTSGELTEQFF,TGTGCCAGCAGCCTTCCGACTAGCGGGGAACTTACTGAGCAGTTCTTC
few,TRBV5-1,TRBJ1-1,NA,CASSSRGDGTEAFF,TGCGCCAGCAGCTCCAGGGGAGATGGGACTGAAGCTTTCTTT
few,TRBV12-3/TRBV12-4,TRBJ2-7,TRBD1,CASNKGQPFYEQYF,TGTGCCAGCAATAAGGGACAGCCATTCTACGAGCAGTACTTC
many,TRBV2,TRBJ2-3,NA,CASSEAVRPPVF,TGTGCCAGCAGTGAAGCTGTAAGACCCCCGGTTTTT
few,TRBV7-2,TRBJ1-2,NA,CVEDTPNGYTF,TGTGTGGAGGACACCCCTAATGGCTACACCTTC
many,TRBV6-1,TRBJ2-2,TRBD2,CAIRPTSRGATGELFF,TGTGCCATCCGGCCCACTTCGCGGGGGGCAACCGGGGAGCTGTTTTTT
few,TRBV20-1,TRBJ1-5,TRBD1,CSGGAGGNQPQHF,TGCAGTGGGGGGGCAGGGGGTAATCAGCCCCAGCATTTT
few,TRBV7-2,TRBJ2-7,TRBD1,CASSLVSRQGDNEQYF,TGTGCCAGCAGCTTAGTTTCGAGACAGGGGGACAACGAGCAGTACTTC
few,TRBV6-1,TRBJ2-2,NA,CASSDHGQLRGELFF,TGTGCCAGCAGTGACCACGGACAGCTTCGTGGGGAGCTGTTTTTT
few,TRBV12-3/TRBV12-4,TRBJ1-2,NA,CASSSRAVGPGYTF,TGTGCCAGCAGTTCTAGGGCCGTTGGACCTGGCTACACCTTC
NA,TRBV7-9,TRBJ1-1,TRBD1,CASSFDRGVMNTEAFF,TGTGCCAGCAGCTTTGACAGGGGAGTCATGAACACTGAAGCTTTCTTT